Shown below are 10 T cell receptor beta chains from a single sample sequenced in a study of T cells in Graves' hyperthyroidism and ophthalmopathy. Using RNA transcripts as the source, TCR beta CDR3 regions were amplified. When the TCR CDR3 underwent first-round RT-PCR, the HTBI primer set was used. TCRdb reprocessed the multiplex PCR reads with MiXCR, giving one entry per CDR3 protein. The table includes hundreds of thousands of distinct CDR3 sequences, around 39% detected once. The material sequenced was blood. These receptors were taken from a young man with Graves' hyperthyroidism.

The chain recombines TRBV12-3 or TRBV12-4 with TRBJ2-2; tentatively, D is TRBD2 (5 bases). V shed 7 bases and J shed 0 bases, with 12 bases lying between them. The length of the CDR3 is 15 residues. The chain's CDR3 is CASTPGRANTGELFF. CDR3 DNA sequence: TGTGCCAGCACCCCTGGGCGGGCGAACACCGGGGAGCTGTTTTTT.

This clonotype was recorded a few times. This rearrangement joins TRBV12-3 or TRBV12-4 to TRBJ1-1; TRBD1 aligns across 7 bases. Trimming took 6 bases from V and 1 from J; bases not matched to a gene: 5. The CDR3 contains 14 residues. This CDR3 reads CASRTGFGNTEAFF. The CDR3 DNA reads TGTGCCAGCAGGACAGGGTTCGGGAACACTGAAGCTTTCTTT.

A remark on this clonotype: One end of the junction varies from germline; a read error may be responsible. CDR3: CASSLGKERYF. The DNA of the CDR3 is TGTGCCAGCAGCTTAGGGAAGGAGCGGTACTTC. This chain connects TRBV5-6 to TRBJ2-7; D is uncertain. CDR3 size: 11 residues. Germline CDR1 SGHDT, CDR2 YYEEEE.

This sequence joins TRBV7-2 and TRBJ1-5; 9 nucleotides align to TRBD1. CDR1 and CDR2 (germline): SGHTA, FQGNSA. The CDR3 length is 15 residues. With 5 bases clipped from V and 4 bases from J, the junction kept 6 bases outside the gene matches. CDR3 DNA sequence: TGTGCCAGCAGCCACCTAGGGACAGGGAATCAGCCCCAGCATTTT. Protein: CASSHLGTGNQPQHF.

V usage is TRBV19 and J usage is TRBJ1-1; a possible D gene is TRBD1 (5 bases). This CDR3 is built from 13 residues. The germline CDR1 and CDR2 sequences are LNHDA and SQIVND (reference sequence). V lost 8 bases and J lost 4, with 14 bases in between. The CDR3 reads CASSQPGRTEAFF. As DNA, the CDR3 is TGTGCCAGTTCCCAACCGGGACGCACTGAAGCTTTCTTT.

The rearrangement joins TRBV11-2 to TRBJ1-2; D may be TRBD1 (6 bases). Trimming took 6 bases from V and 1 from J, leaving 18 bases between them. The CDR3 covers 16 residues. Germline values: CDR1 SGHAT, CDR2 FQNNGV. The chain's CDR3 is CASSFTGQRDNYGYTF. The CDR3, as DNA: TGTGCCAGCAGTTTTACCGGACAGAGAGATAACTATGGCTACACCTTC.

This clonotype came up a few times. The chain uses TRBV4-1 and TRBJ2-5; D unclear. The V and J ends lost 3 bases and 5 bases respectively, with 10 bases between them. The germline V gene has CDR1 MGHRA and CDR2 YSYEKL. This CDR3 spans 13 amino acids. The CDR3 spells CASSHVGHETQYF. The CDR3 DNA reads TGCGCCAGCAGCCACGTAGGGCATGAGACCCAGTACTTC.

The rearrangement links TRBV4-1 to TRBJ1-1; D gene ambiguous. V lost 3 bases and J lost 5, with 19 bases in between. The CDR3 runs to 16 residues. Germline-derived CDR1 and CDR2 are MGHRA and YSYEKL. In DNA, the CDR3 is TGCGCCAGCAGCCAGGATCTCGGAGGGTCTGGTACTGAAGCTTTCTTT. It specifies CASSQDLGGSGTEAFF.

The rearrangement links TRBV15 to TRBJ1-2; D ambiguous. From germline, CDR1 is LNHNV and CDR2 YYDKDF (reference sequence). Trimming left V 3 bases short and J 2 bases short, with 10 bases between. The CDR3 sequence is 14 residues long. The CDR3 sequence is CATSSVTSNYGYTF. The CDR3 DNA reads as TGTGCCACCAGCAGCGTAACCTCCAACTATGGCTACACCTTC.

This clonotype was observed many times. The rearrangement links TRBV12-3 or TRBV12-4 to TRBJ1-1; possible D gene TRBD1, 5 bases. V was trimmed by 2 bases and J by 6 bases, leaving 7 bases between them. The CDR3 consists of 12 residues. Written as DNA, the CDR3 is TGTGCCAGCAGTTTACGGGGACCTGAAGCTTTCTTT. Translation gives CASSLRGPEAFF.